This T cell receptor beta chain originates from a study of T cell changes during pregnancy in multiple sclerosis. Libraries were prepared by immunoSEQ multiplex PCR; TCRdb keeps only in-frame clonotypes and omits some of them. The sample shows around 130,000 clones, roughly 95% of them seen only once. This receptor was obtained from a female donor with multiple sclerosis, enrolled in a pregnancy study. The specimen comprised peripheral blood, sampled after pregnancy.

CDR3: CASSLALDLSGELFF. CDR3 DNA sequence: TGCGCCAGCAGCTTGGCACTAGACCTTTCCGGGGAGCTGTTTTTT. The chain couples TRBV5-1 to TRBJ2-2; tentative D call: TRBD2 (5 bases). Trimming removed 0 bases from V and 6 bases from J, with 12 bases in between. The germline CDR1 and CDR2 sequences are SGHRS and YFSETQ. This CDR3 is built from 15 residues.